A selection of T cell receptor beta chains follows, all from one sample in a study of patients and donors after allogeneic stem cell transplantation. Each CDR3 protein gets one entry after TCRdb re-called the RT-PCR reads with MiXCR. The sample yields tens of thousands of distinct CDR3 sequences, around 48% seen once. Sequenced sample: blood, either unsorted or a sorted T cell fraction (not recorded which). The source of these receptors is a human donor who was either an allogeneic HSCT recipient or a stem cell or donor lymphocyte infusion donor (not recorded which). It is not recorded whose cells these are; they may come from a transplant donor. Each CDR3 is given with its conserved first and last residue. The D gene is left open where the match is weak. A row's size may be missing; if present it is once, few, many or a size class.

>.|.|TRBV6-6|TRBJ1-1
CASRPVGGQHTEAFF
TGTGCCAGCAGGCCCGTGGGGGGGCAACACACTGAAGCTTTCTTT
>.|.|TRBV6-2/TRBV6-3|TRBJ1-2
CANSWEANYGYTF
TGTGCCAACTCCTGGGAAGCTAACTATGGCTACACCTTC
>.|.|TRBV27|TRBJ1-2
CASSLLPTIYGYTF
TGTGCCAGCAGTTTACTCCCGACGATCTATGGCTACACCTTC
>.|few|TRBV6-5|TRBJ1-3
CASSYFDGSGNTIYF
TGTGCCAGCAGTTATTTCGACGGCTCTGGAAACACCATATATTTT
>.|few|TRBV29-1|TRBJ1-2
CSVEASQQWFTF
TGCAGCGTTGAAGCTTCCCAGCAATGGTTCACCTTC
>TRBD1|.|TRBV12-3/TRBV12-4|TRBJ1-5
CASSRGGTGVLIQHF
TGTGCCAGCAGTCGAGGGGGGACAGGGGTCTTGATCCAGCATTTT
>TRBD1|few|TRBV27|TRBJ1-2
CARQDRGEGYTF
TGTGCCAGACAAGACAGGGGAGAGGGCTACACCTTC
>.|once|TRBV15|TRBJ2-1
CATSRTMMSSYNEQFF
TGTGCCACCAGCAGGACTATGATGAGCTCCTACAATGAGCAGTTCTTC
>.|.|TRBV15|TRBJ1-4
CATSRGGGNEKLFF
TGTGCCACCAGCAGGGGCGGGGGTAATGAAAAACTGTTTTTT
>.|.|TRBV7-8|TRBJ1-4
CASSPRGGNEKLFF
TGTGCCAGCAGCCCGAGAGGGGGTAACGAAAAACTGTTTTTT
>.|.|TRBV9|TRBJ1-2
CASSANTWDREFHYGYTF
TGTGCCAGCAGCGCCAATACCTGGGACCGGGAATTTCACTATGGCTACACCTTC
>.|few|TRBV4-1|TRBJ1-1
CASSQALGYWAEAFF
TGCGCCAGCAGCCAAGCCTTAGGCTATTGGGCTGAAGCTTTCTTT
>.|few|TRBV28|TRBJ1-1
CASNRHPESVNTEAFF
TGTGCCAGCAACCGACACCCGGAGTCCGTGAACACTGAAGCTTTCTTT
>.|few|TRBV4-2|TRBJ1-6
CASSHRQENNSPLHF
TGTGCCAGCAGCCACAGACAGGAGAATAATTCACCCCTCCACTTT
>.|.|TRBV7-6|TRBJ1-5
CASSLAPGKNQPQHF
TGTGCCAGCAGCTTAGCCCCGGGGAAGAATCAGCCCCAGCATTTT
>TRBD1|.|TRBV6-5|TRBJ1-5
CASSSGQFNQPQHF
TGTGCCAGCAGTTCGGGACAGTTCAATCAGCCCCAGCATTTT
>.|few|TRBV12-3/TRBV12-4|TRBJ1-1
CASSLVGGWNTEAFF
TGTGCCAGCAGTTTAGTTGGGGGTTGGAACACTGAAGCTTTCTTT
>.|few|TRBV4-1|TRBJ1-2
CASSQVGSYGYTF
TGCGCCAGCAGCCAAGTAGGCAGCTATGGCTACACCTTC
>.|.|TRBV28|TRBJ1-2
CASSFWGNGYTF
TGTGCCAGCAGTTTCTGGGGAAATGGCTACACCTTC